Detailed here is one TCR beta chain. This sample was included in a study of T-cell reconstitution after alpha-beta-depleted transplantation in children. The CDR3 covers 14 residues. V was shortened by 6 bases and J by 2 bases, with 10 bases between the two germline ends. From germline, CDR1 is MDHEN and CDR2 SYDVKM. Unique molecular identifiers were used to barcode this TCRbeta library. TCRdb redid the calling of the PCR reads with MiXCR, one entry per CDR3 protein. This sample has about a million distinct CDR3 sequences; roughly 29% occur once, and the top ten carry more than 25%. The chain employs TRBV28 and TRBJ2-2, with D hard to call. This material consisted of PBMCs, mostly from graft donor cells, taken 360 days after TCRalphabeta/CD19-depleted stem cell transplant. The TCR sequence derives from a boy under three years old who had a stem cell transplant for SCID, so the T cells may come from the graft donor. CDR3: CASSRASNTGELFF. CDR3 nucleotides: TGTGCCAGCAGCCGGGCCTCCAACACCGGGGAGCTGTTTTTT.